Following are 20 T cell receptor beta chains from one sample sequenced in a study of T cell repertoires in cytomegalovirus infection. TCRdb passed the reads through MiXCR, listing each CDR3 protein once. The repertoire holds about 190,000 distinct CDR3 sequences, with over 25% as singletons. The specimen was PBMCs. These receptors originate from a human donor in good health (CMV status not recorded). Some clones in this sample may be carry-over from other donors' samples.

This clonotype was picked up a small number of times. The chain's CDR3 is CASTPYRAGANVLTF. For the CDR3, the DNA is TGTGCCAGCACCCCTTACAGGGCTGGGGCCAACGTCCTGACTTTC. The rearrangement links TRBV12-3 or TRBV12-4 to TRBJ2-6; perhaps TRBD1 as D (6 bases). V lost 7 bases to trimming and J lost 2 bases, with 12 bases between them. The CDR3 is 15 residues long.

V and J are TRBV7-9 and TRBJ2-7, with a tentative D call TRBD1 (6 bases). Per the germline V gene, CDR1 is SEHNR and CDR2 is FQNEAQ (reference sequence). The CDR3 runs 15 residues. Trimming took off 0 bases at V and 3 bases at J, with 12 bases between the two ends. CDR3 bases: TGTGCCAGCAGCTTAGCGTCAGGGGATCACTACGAGCAGTACTTC. Encoded protein: CASSLASGDHYEQYF. Full variable domain (rest looked up from reference TRBV7-9 and TRBJ2-7): DTGVSQNPRHKITKRGQNVTFRCDPISEHNRLYWYRQTLGQGPEFLTYFQNEAQLEKSRLLSDRFSAERPKGSFSTLEIQRTEQGDSAMYLCASSLASGDHYEQYFGPGTRLTVT.

The V gene is TRBV12-3 or TRBV12-4, the J gene TRBJ1-5; D gene uncertain. The CDR3 is made up of 13 amino acids. The V and J ends lost 5 bases and 9 bases respectively, with 14 bases between them. CDR3 amino acids: CASSTDLFAPQHF. CDR3 DNA sequence: TGTGCCAGCAGTACGGACCTTTTCGCGCCCCAGCATTTT.

As to this clonotype: Germline is not matched at one junction end, which may reflect a read error. The rearrangement joins TRBV6-2 or TRBV6-3 to TRBJ1-5; a weak D match, TRBD1 (5 bases). Germline V gene lookup returns CDR1 MNHEY and CDR2 SVGEGT. This CDR3 is 14 amino acids long. CDR3 DNA sequence: TGTCCCAGCAGTTGGGGGAATAGCAATCAGCCCCAGCATTTT. Its translation: CPSSWGNSNQPQHF.

V usage is TRBV3-1 and J usage is TRBJ2-7, with TRBD2 matching over 8 bases. V was pared by 4 bases and J by 5 bases, with 13 bases of the junction left unmatched. Germline V gene sequence: CDR1 LGHDT, CDR2 YNNKEL (reference sequence). The CDR3 contains 16 residues. For the CDR3, the DNA is TGTGCCAGCAGCCTTACGGGGGGGGCCAGATCGGACGAGCAGTACTTC. Translated, it gives CASSLTGGARSDEQYF.

The gene calls are TRBV6-5 and TRBJ2-2, with D perhaps TRBD1 (6 bases). The V gene lost 2 bases and the J gene lost 2 bases, with 12 bases spanning the gap. CDR1 is MNHEY and CDR2 is SVGAGI in the germline V gene. This CDR3 spans 16 amino acids. CDR3 sequence: CASSYRQELNTGELFF. DNA of the CDR3: TGTGCCAGCAGTTACCGACAGGAACTTAACACCGGGGAGCTGTTTTTT.

A remark on this clonotype: A read error may be the cause here, since a much bigger clone is one base away. The CDR3 loop reads CASSFDSAYEQYF. The CDR3 DNA reads TGTGCCAGCAGCTTTGACAGCGCCTACGAGCAGTACTTC. The V gene is TRBV7-4, the J gene TRBJ2-7, with D maybe TRBD1 (5 bases). This CDR3 comprises 13 residues. Germline CDR1 reads SGHVT; CDR2 reads SQSDAQ. V lost 3 bases and J 2 bases, leaving 8 bases between the germline ends. Full variable domain (remainder filled in from reference TRBV7-4 and TRBJ2-7): GAGVSQSPRYKVAKRGRDVALRCDSISGHVTLYWYRQTLGQGSEVLTYSQSDAQRDKSGRPSGRFSAERPERSVSTLKIQRTEQGDSAVYLCASSFDSAYEQYFGPGTRLTVT.

This clonotype was seen a handful of times. A read error may account for a junction end that differs from germline. CDR3: CASSHLNAEAFF. Written as DNA, the CDR3 is TGTGCCAGCAGTCACCTGAACGCTGAAGCTTTCTTT. The V gene is TRBV12-3 or TRBV12-4, the J gene TRBJ1-1, with no clear D. The CDR3 contains 12 residues.

The V gene is TRBV7-8, the J gene TRBJ1-6, with 7 nucleotides matching TRBD1. Per germline, CDR1 SGHVS and CDR2 FQNEAQ. CDR3 size: 16 residues. Trimming at V came to 5 bases and at J to 10 bases, leaving 14 bases not matched to a gene. The CDR3 DNA reads as TGTGCCAGCAGCCCAGGGGGTACACAGGGTGGATCACCCCTCCACTTT. Its protein is CASSPGGTQGGSPLHF.

CDR3 in amino acids: CATSRDPGQGSHNSPLHF. The DNA for the CDR3 is TGTGCCACCAGCAGAGATCCGGGGCAGGGATCCCATAATTCACCCCTCCACTTT. The chain couples TRBV15 to TRBJ1-6, with a tentative D call TRBD1 (5 bases). The V and J ends lost 0 bases and 5 bases respectively, with 17 bases between them. The germline CDR1 and CDR2 sequences are LNHNV and YYDKDF (reference sequence). This CDR3 has 18 amino acids.

This clonotype was recorded many times. The J gene is TRBJ2-3, the V gene TRBV7-2; 11 bases fit TRBD2. CDR3 length: 17 residues. Germline assignment: CDR1 SGHTA and CDR2 FQGNSA. The junction had 13 bases not matched to a gene; V was cut back by 5 bases and J by 6 bases. The CDR3 region is CASSPARLAGPRDTQYF. CDR3 DNA: TGTGCCAGCAGCCCCGCTAGACTAGCGGGACCTCGGGATACGCAGTATTTT.

A remark on this clonotype: Being one base from a much bigger clone, this may be a read error. The V and J genes are TRBV7-9 and TRBJ1-5; D unresolved. The CDR3 has 15 residues. Germline V gives CDR1 SEHNR, CDR2 FQNEAQ (reference sequence). The CDR3: CASSLAGSSNKPQHF. The DNA for the CDR3 is TGTGCCAGCAGCTTAGCCGGAAGTAGCAATAAGCCCCAGCATTTT.

The rearrangement joins TRBV7-4 to TRBJ1-5, with D perhaps matching TRBD1 (6 bases). CDR3 length: 17 residues. V shed 3 bases and J shed 4 bases, with 19 bases lying between them. The germline CDR1 and CDR2 sequences are SGHVT and SQSDAQ. The CDR3 nucleotides are TGTGCCAGCAGCTTTTACAGGGTATCGGGTTTGAATCAGCCCCAGCATTTT. This codes for CASSFYRVSGLNQPQHF. The full variable domain, its missing parts supplied by reference TRBV7-4 and TRBJ1-5, is GAGVSQSPRYKVAKRGRDVALRCDSISGHVTLYWYRQTLGQGSEVLTYSQSDAQRDKSGRPSGRFSAERPERSVSTLKIQRTEQGDSAVYLCASSFYRVSGLNQPQHFGDGTRLSIL.

The chain couples TRBV15 to TRBJ1-2; D remains unclear. Trimming left V 0 bases short and J 6 bases short, with 8 bases between. Germline V gene data show CDR1 as LNHNV and CDR2 as YYDKDF (reference sequence). The CDR3 is 13 amino acids. CDR3 protein: CATSRDLADGYTF. CDR3 nucleotides: TGTGCCACCAGCAGAGATCTGGCGGATGGCTACACCTTC.

In this sample, this clonotype turned up once. V is TRBV19 and J is TRBJ1-2; 11 bases fit TRBD1. The CDR3 covers 17 residues. V shed 4 bases and J 4 bases; nucleotides not matched to a gene: 11. The germline gives CDR1 LNHDA, CDR2 SQIVND (reference sequence). As DNA, the CDR3 is TGTGCCAGTAGTAATCCGGGACAGGGGGAATTTCGCTATGGCTACACCTTC. It is translated as CASSNPGQGEFRYGYTF.

The chain joins TRBV7-6 to TRBJ1-3, with D unresolved. Per germline, CDR1 SGHVS and CDR2 FNYEAQ. The CDR3 is 17 residues long. With 0 bases removed from V and 1 base from J, the gap between germline ends came to 13 bases. The CDR3 loop reads CASSLASTALSGNTIYF. The CDR3 DNA reads as TGTGCCAGCAGCTTAGCGTCGACGGCTTTATCTGGAAACACCATATATTTT.

This clonotype was observed at least ten times. The chain links TRBV7-6 to TRBJ1-3; D perhaps matches TRBD1 (5 bases). Germline loops: CDR1 SGHVS, CDR2 FNYEAQ. The CDR3 totals 13 residues. The germline V and J ends were trimmed by 2 bases and 7 bases, with 9 bases remaining between them. CDR3 in amino acids: CASSLRDGNTIYF. The CDR3 coding sequence is TGTGCCAGCAGCTTAAGGGACGGGAACACCATATATTTT.

In this sample, this clonotype turned up many times. The CDR3 DNA sequence: TGTGCCAGCACCGTCCAGGGGGCCAACTATGGCTACACCTTC. It yields the protein CASTVQGANYGYTF. V gene TRBV28 combines with J gene TRBJ1-2; 8 bases align to TRBD1. Germline V CDR1 and CDR2: MDHEN, SYDVKM. J gave up 2 bases and V 7 bases, and 6 bases lay outside the gene matches. This CDR3 has 14 residues.

This clonotype was observed a few times. The chain employs TRBV6-4 and TRBJ2-3, with TRBD2 matching over 8 bases. Trimming at V came to 6 bases and at J to 0 bases, leaving 2 bases not matched to a gene. This CDR3 is 14 amino acids long. The germline gives CDR1 MRHNA, CDR2 SNTAGT. The CDR3 loop reads CASSERGSTDTQYF. For the CDR3, the DNA is TGTGCCAGCAGCGAGCGGGGGAGCACAGATACGCAGTATTTT.

A few counts support this clonotype. V is TRBV19 and J is TRBJ1-5; maybe TRBD1 (5 bases). The CDR3 has 14 amino acids. V lost 7 bases and J lost 5, with 15 bases in between. Germline CDR1 LNHDA, CDR2 SQIVND (reference sequence). The CDR3 loop reads CASTQFGGDQPQHF. The CDR3 region has the DNA TGTGCCAGTACCCAATTTGGAGGGGATCAGCCCCAGCATTTT. The full variable domain, with the rest looked up from reference TRBV19 and TRBJ1-5, is DGGITQSPKYLFRKEGQNVTLSCEQNLNHDAMYWYRQDPGQGLRLIYYSQIVNDFQKGDIAEGYSVSREKKESFPLTVTSAQKNPTAFYLCASTQFGGDQPQHFGDGTRLSIL.